Described below is a single T cell receptor beta chain sequence and its context. In this sample, this clonotype turned up many times. Its binding antigen is unknown. The input lacks base qualities; no much larger clone sits a single base away. This specimen's treatment or condition label, interpreted: live attenuated yellow fever vaccine strain. PBMCs were isolated from peripheral blood using a standard Ficoll-Paque protocol. CD4 and CD8 T-cell fractions were isolated with Dynabeads CD4 and CD8 positive selection kits. RNA was extracted with TriZol from bulk PBMCs, CD4 and CD8 fractions, and dextramer-positive and dextramer-negative fractions. The data derive from a study of T cells after yellow fever vaccination (dated by TCRdb to about 2019). Broadly, across the study: The SMART-Seq v4 Ultra Low Input RNA kit was used to prepare libraries from fractions with low cell numbers. To track T-cell clones before and after primary and booster YFV17D yellow fever vaccination, bulk TCR alpha and beta repertoires were sequenced longitudinally. Two healthy male donors made up the cohort, one aged 18 to 30 years and the other aged 30 to 40 years. Blood was collected at multiple timepoints before and after primary and secondary immunization, and bulk PBMC replicates and cell subsets were isolated.

TCR cDNA was synthesized by 5'RACE template switching, through which a universal primer site and unique molecular identifiers were introduced. Priming for cDNA synthesis came from both the TCR alpha and TCR beta constant segments. Library amplification involved two PCR steps, and the second step added sample barcodes and sequencing adapters. Libraries were sequenced on Illumina HiSeq 2500 (2x100 bp) or NovaSeq (2x150 bp). On the study's bioinformatics: MIGEC was used to demultiplex reads and collapse the reads into UMI consensus sequences, and MiXCR was used for V(D)J alignment. Vaccine-responding clonotypes were defined with edgeR using replicate PBMC samples, requiring FDR below 0.01 and a log2 fold change above 5 up to day 15. Bulk clonotypes were assigned CD4 or CD8 identity according to which sequenced CD4 or CD8 repertoire held them at higher abundance. The public sequencing data were trimmed at Q25 with fastp and processed into clonotypes with MiXCR by TCRdb, which kept only in-frame beta chains. Identical CDR3 proteins give one entry, which carries the most common genes and DNA. The authors' filters were not applied to this entry. The sample table holds around 250,000 distinct CDR3 sequences, of which less than 8.5% were seen once. In total, the top ten clones hold over 0.65% of the sample.

Trimming costs V 7 bases and J 0 bases, and their ends lie 10 bases apart. From the cysteine up to the phenylalanine, the CDR3 has a length of 13 residues. The only DNA kept is the CDR3, 39 bases in frame from the first base. The germline V gene supplies CDR1 SGHRS and CDR2 YFSETQ. Results the study describes overall, beyond this receptor: Because abundant contaminating clonotypes from the bulk population could be contained in FACS-sorted repertoires, computational filtering was required. Compared with the primary T-cell response, the secondary T-cell response was weaker but faster, peaking on day 5 rather than day 15. Because the study included only a couple of donors, the extent to which the findings can be generalized is limited. A small share of clonotypes was detected in both CD4 and CD8 compartments, with the overlap likely arising from convergent recombination. After the booster, most of the clones that had expanded following primary vaccination were detected again (roughly 97% of CD4 and roughly nine tenths of CD8), which suggests that memory was broadly maintained.

The sample was CD4+ T cells sorted from PBMCs, taken 15 days after the yellow fever booster vaccination. The rearranged segments are TRBV5-1 and TRBJ2-5; TRBD2 could be the D gene, as 5 bases match. This receptor was taken from a man in his thirties or forties who received the YFV17D yellow fever vaccine. The CDR3 protein: CASSPGNQETQYF. The DNA sequence is TGCGCCAGCTCCCCCGGGAACCAAGAGACCCAGTACTTC.